This TCR beta chain was identified in a study of graft-versus-host responses after intestinal transplantation. Produced via immunoSEQ multiplex PCR; TCRdb's table is partial and in-frame only. The sample shows roughly 110,000 clones, around 90% of them seen only once. The CDR3 consists of 15 residues. V lost 7 bases and J lost 0; bases outside the gene matches: 3. Germline-derived CDR1 and CDR2 are MNHNS and SASEGT. Remarks on this clone: Its antigen remains unknown.

Sequencing was performed on unstimulated CD4+ T cells sorted from spleen or lymph node cells, taken before transplant. The chain employs TRBV6-1 and TRBJ2-1; 10 bases match TRBD2. This receptor was obtained from a human donor who was the organ donor for an intestinal transplant. The CDR3 coding sequence is TGTGCCAGCACTGAGCGGGGGGGCTCCTACAATGAGCAGTTCTTC. Protein: CASTERGGSYNEQFF.